Detailed here is one TCR beta chain. The antigen is not known. J lost 1 base, V lost 8 bases, and 8 bases had no gene match. In germline, CDR1 is MDHEN, CDR2 SYDVKM. CDR3 length equals 16 residues. This entry is derived from a study of CXCR4 blockade with PD-1 therapy in pancreatic cancer. Using immunoSEQ multiplex PCR, the repertoire was profiled, and TCRdb retains in-frame clones only, with some absent. Of about 5,900 clones listed, 35% to 45% were seen once; the top ten hold around 13%. Points from the study as a whole: Survival did not correlate with tumor clonality, which averaged approximately 0.15 versus 0.05.

The V call is TRBV28, the J call TRBJ2-3, with 11 bases fitting TRBD2. The sequenced sample was tumor tissue. The TCR sequence derives from a human donor with pancreatic ductal adenocarcinoma. The CDR3 nucleotides read TGTGCCAGCGAAACTAGCGGGAGTATTGGCACAGATACGCAGTATTTT. It encodes CASETSGSIGTDTQYF.